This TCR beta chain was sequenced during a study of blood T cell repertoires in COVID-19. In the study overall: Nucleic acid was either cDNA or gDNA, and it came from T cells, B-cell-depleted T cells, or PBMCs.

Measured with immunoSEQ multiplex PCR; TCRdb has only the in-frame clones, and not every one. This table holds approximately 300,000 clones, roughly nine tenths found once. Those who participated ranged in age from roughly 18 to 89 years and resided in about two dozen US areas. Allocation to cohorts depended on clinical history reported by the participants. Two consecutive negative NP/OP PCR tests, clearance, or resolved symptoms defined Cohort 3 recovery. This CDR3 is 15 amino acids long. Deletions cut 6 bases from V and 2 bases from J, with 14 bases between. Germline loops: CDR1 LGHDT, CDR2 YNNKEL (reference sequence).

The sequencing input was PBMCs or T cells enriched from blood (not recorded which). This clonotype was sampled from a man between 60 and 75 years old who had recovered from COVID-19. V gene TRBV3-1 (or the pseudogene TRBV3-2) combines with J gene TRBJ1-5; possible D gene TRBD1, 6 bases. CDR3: CASSYRELGNQPQHF. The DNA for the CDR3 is TGTGCCAGCAGTTACAGGGAATTGGGCAATCAGCCCCAGCATTTT.